Shown below are 31 T cell receptor beta chains from a single sample sequenced in a study of post-analysis software for immune sequencing data. Findings of the study overall: Patients carried four or five TRBV segments more frequently than controls did, and TRBV5-6, TRBV5-1 and TRBV20-1 were among them.

Incorporated into the TCR beta cDNA libraries were unique molecular identifiers, which served to reduce PCR and sequencing biases. TCRdb ran MiXCR on the PCR reads and lists one entry per CDR3 protein. In the table there are under 650,000 distinct CDR3 sequences, roughly 46% of which are singletons. No antigen has been assigned to these receptors. Input material: blood. The receptors come from a girl between 5 and 17 years old with multiple sclerosis.

The chain couples TRBV12-3 or TRBV12-4 to TRBJ1-2; maybe TRBD1 (6 bases). Trimming left V 2 bases short and J 8 bases short, with 12 bases between. The CDR3 extends over 13 amino acids. CDR3 region: CASSLPQGRGYTF. The CDR3 nucleotides read TGTGCCAGCAGTTTACCACAGGGTAGGGGCTACACCTTC.

This sequence joins TRBV12-3 or TRBV12-4 and TRBJ2-1; 7 positions match TRBD2. CDR3 length: 12 amino acids. Trimming at V came to 3 bases and at J to 12 bases, leaving 5 bases not matched to a gene. As DNA, the CDR3 is TGTGCCAGCAGTTTGACCCCGGGAGGGCAGTTCTTC. Translating gives CASSLTPGGQFF.

The chain joins TRBV12-3 or TRBV12-4 to TRBJ2-2; 10 bases fit TRBD2. Trimming at V came to 2 bases and at J to 7 bases, leaving 4 bases not matched to a gene. This CDR3 region has 15 residues. CDR3: CASSLFSGGNGELFF. Written as DNA, the CDR3 is TGTGCCAGCAGTTTATTTAGCGGGGGGAACGGGGAGCTGTTTTTT.

V is TRBV6-2 or TRBV6-3 and J is TRBJ1-5; D uncertain. This CDR3 contains 14 residues. V lost 4 bases and J lost 0, with 7 bases in between. In germline, CDR1 is MNHEY, CDR2 SVGEGT. The CDR3 coding sequence is TGTGCCAGCAGTTCATACCATAGCAATCAGCCCCAGCATTTT. Its translation: CASSSYHSNQPQHF.

This sequence joins TRBV5-1 and TRBJ2-1; 9 positions match TRBD1. The CDR3 is made up of 14 amino acids. From germline, CDR1 is SGHRS and CDR2 YFSETQ. With V trimmed by 4 bases and J by 6 bases, 5 bases remained unmatched. Written as DNA, the CDR3 is TGCGCCAGCAGCCGGGACAGGGCCCTCAATGAGCAGTTCTTC. Encoded protein: CASSRDRALNEQFF.

About this clonotype itself: Possible read error: a much larger clone is one base away. The genes are TRBV29-1 and TRBJ1-4; D is ambiguous. Germline loops: CDR1 SQVTM, CDR2 ANQGSEA. The CDR3 totals 13 residues. CDR3 bases: TGCGGCGTTGAGACCCAAACTAATGAAAAACTGTTTTTT. Its translation is CGVETQTNEKLFF.

The chain's CDR3 is CSAVSVSGGTETQYF. In DNA, the CDR3 is TGCAGTGCCGTTTCTGTGAGCGGGGGGACAGAGACCCAGTACTTC. This chain uses TRBV20-1 with TRBJ2-7; 9 nucleotides agree with TRBD2. The J call could be wrong; TRBJ2-5 is a better fit for the DNA end. CDR1 and CDR2 from the germline V gene are DFQATT and SNEGSKA (reference sequence). The CDR3 is 15 amino acids.

The chain joins TRBV2 to TRBJ2-7; maybe TRBD1 (5 bases). Germline V gives CDR1 SNHLY, CDR2 FYNNEI. This CDR3 region has 14 residues. V gave up 8 bases and J gave up 0 bases, with 14 bases separating them. The chain's CDR3 is CASHSRVDSYEQYF. The CDR3 DNA follows: TGTGCCAGCCACTCCAGGGTAGACTCCTACGAGCAGTACTTC.

This clonotype has only a few counts. CDR3 sequence (DNA): TGTGCCAGCAGTTTGGGACAGGGGAGGGATGAGCAGTTCTTC. Translating it yields CASSLGQGRDEQFF. The chain couples TRBV12-3 or TRBV12-4 to TRBJ2-1, with 10 nucleotides matching TRBD1. With 3 bases clipped from V and 8 bases from J, the junction kept 4 bases outside the gene matches. This CDR3 is built from 14 residues.

The J gene is TRBJ2-7, the V gene TRBV20-1, with a weak D call TRBD2 (6 bases). The germline V gene encodes CDR1 DFQATT and CDR2 SNEGSKA (reference sequence). The ends were cut back, 7 bases at V and 4 bases at J, with 11 bases in the middle. This CDR3 has 11 residues. The CDR3 reads CSVGSGYEQYF. The CDR3 DNA reads TGCAGTGTCGGTAGCGGTTACGAGCAGTACTTC.

This clonotype was counted between two and nine times. The V gene is TRBV27, the J gene TRBJ2-1, with 9 bases fitting TRBD1. The V gene's germline CDR1 is MNHEY and CDR2 SMNVEV (reference sequence). The CDR3 is 16 residues long. The V segment lost 4 bases and the J segment 4 bases; nucleotides outside the gene matches: 8. This chain's CDR3 is CASSWSGQGPYNEQFF. The CDR3 DNA reads as TGTGCCAGCAGTTGGTCGGGACAGGGCCCATACAATGAGCAGTTCTTC.

CDR3 coding DNA: TGCAGTGCCCCCGGGGGACTAGCAGCCCATACGCAGTATTTT. The encoded protein is CSAPGGLAAHTQYF. This sequence joins TRBV20-1 and TRBJ2-3; the match to TRBD2 covers 9 bases. Trimming took 6 bases from V and 7 from J; bases not matched to a gene: 11. The CDR3 is 14 residues long. Germline CDR1 is DFQATT and CDR2 is SNEGSKA (reference sequence).

The CDR3 is CSAITGATEAFF. The CDR3 nucleotides read TGCAGCGCCATCACAGGGGCCACTGAAGCTTTCTTT. The J gene is TRBJ1-1, the V gene TRBV29-1; 7 nucleotides align to TRBD1. Germline loops: CDR1 SQVTM, CDR2 ANQGSEA. Trimming took 7 bases from V and 4 from J; bases not matched to a gene: 6. This CDR3 has 12 amino acids.

V and J are TRBV6-5 and TRBJ1-2, with D possibly matching TRBD1 (5 bases). In germline, CDR1 is MNHEY, CDR2 SVGAGI. V was trimmed by 2 bases and J by 2 bases, leaving 9 bases between them. The CDR3 is 14 amino acids. The CDR3 DNA follows: TGTGCCAGCAGTTACACGGGGGAAAACTATGGCTACACCTTC. Its protein product is CASSYTGENYGYTF.

Note on this clonotype: The junction differs from germline at one of its ends, possibly a read error. J is TRBJ2-3 and V is TRBV7-7; TRBD2 matches at 8 bases. The CDR3 sequence is 15 residues long. The germline CDR1 and CDR2 sequences are SSHAT and FNYEAQ (reference sequence). CDR3 loop: CASSLSGSRGDTQYF. In nucleotides, the CDR3 is TGTGCTAGCAGCCTCAGCGGGAGCAGAGGGGATACGCAGTATTTT.

This sequence joins TRBV7-9 and TRBJ1-5; D uncertain. CDR3 size: 15 residues. Trimming cost V 1 base and J 3 bases, with 10 bases left between them. Germline V lookup: CDR1 SEHNR, CDR2 FQNEAQ (reference sequence). This chain's CDR3 is CASSLGSDANQPQHF. CDR3 nucleotides: TGTGCCAGCAGCTTAGGCAGTGATGCCAATCAGCCCCAGCATTTT.

V is TRBV11-2 and J is TRBJ2-5; 7 nucleotides agree with TRBD2. The J call is in doubt because the DNA end fits TRBJ2-7 better. The CDR3 loop spans 14 amino acids. CDR1 and CDR2 from the germline V gene are SGHAT and FQNNGV. The CDR3 region is CASSPIAGSGEQYF. CDR3 DNA: TGTGCCAGCAGCCCAATAGCGGGTTCAGGCGAGCAGTACTTC.

This clonotype was seen only a few times. The rearrangement joins TRBV5-1 to TRBJ2-7; 10 positions match TRBD1. The junction had 7 bases not matched to a gene; V was cut back by 5 bases and J by 2 bases. Germline CDR1 reads SGHRS; CDR2 reads YFSETQ. The CDR3 extends over 15 amino acids. CDR3 loop: CASSSGGTGAYEQYF. DNA for the CDR3: TGCGCCAGCAGTTCGGGCGGGACAGGGGCCTACGAGCAGTACTTC.

This clonotype has only a few counts. The J gene is TRBJ2-1, the V gene TRBV5-1; 16 nucleotides align to TRBD2. This CDR3 has 18 residues. From germline, CDR1 is SGHRS and CDR2 YFSETQ. V shed 5 bases, J shed 1 base, and the junction held 6 bases outside the gene matches. The CDR3 DNA sequence: TGCGCCAGCAGACGTCCGGGACTAGCGGGGGGGTCCTACAATGAGCAGTTCTTC. Protein: CASRRPGLAGGSYNEQFF.

This clonotype was detected once. This CDR3 is CASSLLGFYQETQYF. The CDR3 DNA follows: TGCGCCAGCAGCTTGTTGGGGTTCTACCAAGAGACCCAGTACTTC. The chain links TRBV5-1 to TRBJ2-5; D uncertain. Germline CDR1 is SGHRS and CDR2 is YFSETQ. This CDR3 has 15 residues. The V end lost 1 base, the J end lost 0 bases, and 10 bases lay between the germline ends.

The rearrangement uses TRBV6-4 and TRBJ2-5, with TRBD1 as a possible D gene (7 bases). V lost 5 bases to trimming and J lost 4 bases, with 17 bases between them. Germline V lookup: CDR1 MRHNA, CDR2 SNTAGT. CDR3 size: 15 residues. CDR3 loop: CASSNRAGGRETQYF. The CDR3 coding sequence is TGTGCCAGCAGTAACAGGGCAGGGGGGAGAGAGACCCAGTACTTC.

This chain links TRBV12-3 or TRBV12-4 with TRBJ2-7; D possibly corresponds to TRBD1 (5 bases). V lost 6 bases, J lost 0 bases, and 12 bases lay in between. The CDR3 sequence is 14 residues long. The CDR3 region is CASRLTVNSYEQYF. CDR3 in DNA: TGTGCCAGCAGGTTGACAGTGAACTCCTACGAGCAGTACTTC.

V gene TRBV7-2 combines with J gene TRBJ2-5; D is uncertain. The CDR3 covers 14 residues. Trimming shortened V by 1 base and J by 5 bases, and 11 bases separated the two germline ends. Germline lookup yields CDR1 SGHTA and CDR2 FQGNSA. CDR3 loop: CASSLDGRGETQYF. DNA for the CDR3: TGTGCCAGCAGCTTAGACGGCCGTGGGGAGACCCAGTACTTC.

The gene calls are TRBV12-3 or TRBV12-4 and TRBJ1-5; D perhaps matches TRBD1 (5 bases). V dropped 5 bases and J dropped 1 base, with 9 bases sitting between them. The CDR3 length is 14 residues. DNA for the CDR3: TGTGCCAGCAGTCCAGGGTTGAGCAATCAGCCCCAGCATTTT. Its protein product is CASSPGLSNQPQHF.

This sequence joins TRBV7-9 and TRBJ2-1; the D call may be TRBD1 or TRBD2 (5 bases each). CDR3 size: 15 residues. The V and J ends lost 4 bases and 5 bases respectively, with 15 bases between them. The germline gives CDR1 SEHNR, CDR2 FQNEAQ (reference sequence). The CDR3 reads CASSSQKGPHNEQFF. As DNA, the CDR3 is TGTGCCAGCAGCTCCCAGAAGGGACCCCACAATGAGCAGTTCTTC.

In this sample, this clonotype turned up a few times. This sequence joins TRBV2 and TRBJ2-5; D is perhaps TRBD1 (6 bases). This CDR3 has 15 amino acids. V gave up 6 bases and J gave up 1 base, with 15 bases separating them. CDR1 is SNHLY, CDR2 FYNNEI, per germline. CDR3 nucleotide sequence: TGTGCCAGCAGGCTAGCAGGGGAACGCCAAGAGACCCAGTACTTC. Its translation is CASRLAGERQETQYF.

The chain couples TRBV11-2 to TRBJ2-5; 11 bases agree with TRBD2. V dropped 3 bases and J dropped 3; count of bases not matched to a gene: 6. In germline, CDR1 is SGHAT, CDR2 FQNNGV. The CDR3 runs 16 residues. CDR3 region: CASSFLGLAEKETQYF. Here the CDR3 DNA reads TGTGCCAGCAGCTTCCTGGGACTAGCGGAGAAAGAGACCCAGTACTTC. The variable domain in full, completed from reference TRBV11-2 and TRBJ2-5, reads EAGVAQSPRYKIIEKRQSVAFWCNPISGHATLYWYQQILGQGPKLLIQFQNNGVVDDSQLPKDRFSAERLKGVDSTLKIQPAKLEDSAVYLCASSFLGLAEKETQYFGPGTRLLVL.

The sample holds a few counts of this clonotype. The gene calls are TRBV12-3 or TRBV12-4 and TRBJ2-3, with 9 positions matching TRBD2. After removal of 5 bases from V and 4 bases from J, the junction contained 7 bases not matched to a gene. This CDR3 has 15 amino acids. The CDR3 DNA reads as TGTGCCAGCAGTGAGCTAGCGGGAACGGCAGATACGCAGTATTTT. Translation gives CASSELAGTADTQYF.

This clonotype was seen a handful of times. This rearrangement joins TRBV7-9 to TRBJ2-5; D is unclear. Germline V gene lookup returns CDR1 SEHNR and CDR2 FQNEAQ (reference sequence). The CDR3 has 14 amino acids. Trimming removed 5 bases from V and 2 bases from J, with 12 bases in between. CDR3 in amino acids: CASSPISRQETQYF. CDR3 DNA: TGTGCCAGCAGCCCGATAAGCCGTCAAGAGACCCAGTACTTC.

The chain uses TRBV7-9 and TRBJ1-2; 9 positions match TRBD1. The trim removed 5 bases at V and 7 bases at J, leaving 11 bases unmatched. Per the germline V gene, CDR1 is SEHNR and CDR2 is FQNEAQ (reference sequence). The CDR3 runs to 15 residues. The CDR3, as DNA: TGTGCCAGCAGCCTAACGGGGGGACAGGGAAGTGGCTACACCTTC. Translation gives CASSLTGGQGSGYTF.

This clonotype was found a few times. The J gene is TRBJ1-5, the V gene TRBV7-2; no clear D gene. The V end was cut by 4 bases, the J end by 1 base, with 11 bases between. This CDR3 has 15 amino acids. Per the germline V gene, CDR1 is SGHTA and CDR2 is FQGNSA. The CDR3 here is CASSSYPRSNQPQHF. The DNA for the CDR3 is TGTGCCAGCAGCTCCTATCCGAGGAGCAATCAGCCCCAGCATTTT.